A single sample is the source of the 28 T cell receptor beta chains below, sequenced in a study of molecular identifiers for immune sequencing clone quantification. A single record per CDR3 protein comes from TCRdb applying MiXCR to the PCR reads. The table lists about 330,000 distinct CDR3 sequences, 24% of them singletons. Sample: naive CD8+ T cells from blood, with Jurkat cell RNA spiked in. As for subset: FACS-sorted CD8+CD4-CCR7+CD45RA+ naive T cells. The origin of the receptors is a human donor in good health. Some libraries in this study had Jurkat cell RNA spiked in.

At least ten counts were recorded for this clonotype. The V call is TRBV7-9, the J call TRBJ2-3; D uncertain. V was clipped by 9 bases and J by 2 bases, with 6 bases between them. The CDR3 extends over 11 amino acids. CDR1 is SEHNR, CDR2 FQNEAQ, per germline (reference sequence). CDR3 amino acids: CASDFTDTQYF. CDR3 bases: TGTGCCAGTGACTTCACAGATACGCAGTATTTT.

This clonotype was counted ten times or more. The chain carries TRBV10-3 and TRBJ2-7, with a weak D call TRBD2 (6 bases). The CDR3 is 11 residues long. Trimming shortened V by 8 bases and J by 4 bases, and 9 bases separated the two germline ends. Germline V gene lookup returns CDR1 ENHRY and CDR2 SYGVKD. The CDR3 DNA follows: TGTGCCATCGGAGGGGTGTACGAGCAGTACTTC. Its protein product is CAIGGVYEQYF.

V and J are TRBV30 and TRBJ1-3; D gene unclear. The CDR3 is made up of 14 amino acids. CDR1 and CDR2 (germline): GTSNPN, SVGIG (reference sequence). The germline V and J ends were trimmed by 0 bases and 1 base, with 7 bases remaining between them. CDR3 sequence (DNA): TGTGCCTGGAGTGTTGGAGCGTCTGGAAACACCATATATTTT. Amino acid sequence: CAWSVGASGNTIYF.

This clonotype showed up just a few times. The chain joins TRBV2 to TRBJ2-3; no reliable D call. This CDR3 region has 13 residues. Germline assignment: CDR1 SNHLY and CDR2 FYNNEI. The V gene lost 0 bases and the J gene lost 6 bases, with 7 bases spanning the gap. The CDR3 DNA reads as TGTGCCAGCAGTGAAGCGGGAAGTGATACGCAGTATTTT. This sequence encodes CASSEAGSDTQYF.

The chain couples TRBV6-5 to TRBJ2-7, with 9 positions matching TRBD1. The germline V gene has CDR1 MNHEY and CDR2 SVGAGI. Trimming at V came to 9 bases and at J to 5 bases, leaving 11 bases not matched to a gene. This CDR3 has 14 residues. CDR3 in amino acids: CASSMDRGPHEQYF. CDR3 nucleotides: TGTGCCAGTTCGATGGACAGGGGCCCACACGAGCAGTACTTC.

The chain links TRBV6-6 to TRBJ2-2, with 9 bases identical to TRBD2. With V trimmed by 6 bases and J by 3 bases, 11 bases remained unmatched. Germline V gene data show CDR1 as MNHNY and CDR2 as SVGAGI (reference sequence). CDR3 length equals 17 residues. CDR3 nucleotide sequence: TGTGCCAGCAGGGGGAGATCCGGGACTAGCCACACCGGGGAGCTGTTTTTT. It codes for CASRGRSGTSHTGELFF.

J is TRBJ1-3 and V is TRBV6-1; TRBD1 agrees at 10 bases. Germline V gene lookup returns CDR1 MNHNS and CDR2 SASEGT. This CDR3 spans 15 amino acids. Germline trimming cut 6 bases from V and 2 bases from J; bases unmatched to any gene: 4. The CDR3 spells CASRPGTGAGNTIYF. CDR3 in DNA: TGTGCCAGCAGACCCGGGACAGGGGCTGGAAACACCATATATTTT.

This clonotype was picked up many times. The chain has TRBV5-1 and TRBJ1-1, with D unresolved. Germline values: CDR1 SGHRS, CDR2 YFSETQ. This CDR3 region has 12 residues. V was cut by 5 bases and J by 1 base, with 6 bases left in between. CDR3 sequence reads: CASRVGNTEAFF. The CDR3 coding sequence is TGCGCCAGCAGAGTCGGGAACACTGAAGCTTTCTTT.

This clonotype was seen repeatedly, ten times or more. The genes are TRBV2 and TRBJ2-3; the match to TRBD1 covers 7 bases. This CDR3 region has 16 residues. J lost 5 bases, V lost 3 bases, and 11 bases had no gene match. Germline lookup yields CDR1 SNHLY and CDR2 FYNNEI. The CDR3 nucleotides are TGTGCCAGCAGTGAGATCGCGACAGGGATGAGAGATACGCAGTATTTT. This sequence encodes CASSEIATGMRDTQYF. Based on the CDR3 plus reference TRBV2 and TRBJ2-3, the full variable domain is EPEVTQTPSHQVTQMGQEVILRCVPISNHLYFYWYRQILGQKVEFLVSFYNNEISEKSEIFDDQFSVERPDGSNFTLKIRSTKLEDSAMYFCASSEIATGMRDTQYFGPGTRLTVL.

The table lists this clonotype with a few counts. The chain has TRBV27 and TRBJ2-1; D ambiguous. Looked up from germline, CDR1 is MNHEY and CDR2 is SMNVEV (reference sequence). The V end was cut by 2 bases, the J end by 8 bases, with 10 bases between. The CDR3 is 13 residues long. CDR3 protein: CASSLVYLDEQFF. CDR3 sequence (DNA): TGTGCCAGCAGTTTAGTTTATCTCGATGAGCAGTTCTTC.

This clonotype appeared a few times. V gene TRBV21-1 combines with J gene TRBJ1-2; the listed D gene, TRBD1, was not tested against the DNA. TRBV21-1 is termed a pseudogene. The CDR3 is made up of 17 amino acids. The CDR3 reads CASSNRDGVSTVFGYTF. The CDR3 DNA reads TGTGCCAGCAGCAACCGGGACGGAGTGAGTACAGTATTCGGCTACACCTTC.

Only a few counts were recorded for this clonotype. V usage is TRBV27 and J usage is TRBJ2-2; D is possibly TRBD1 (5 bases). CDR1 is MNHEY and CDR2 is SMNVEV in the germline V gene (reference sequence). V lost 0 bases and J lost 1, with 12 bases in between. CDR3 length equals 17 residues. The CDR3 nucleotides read TGTGCCAGCAGTTTATCAGGTCAGGACATGAACACCGGGGAGCTGTTTTTT. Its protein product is CASSLSGQDMNTGELFF.

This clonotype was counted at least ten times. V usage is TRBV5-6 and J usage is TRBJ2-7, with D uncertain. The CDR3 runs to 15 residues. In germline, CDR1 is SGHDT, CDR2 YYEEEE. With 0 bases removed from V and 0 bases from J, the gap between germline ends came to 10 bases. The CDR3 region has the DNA TGTGCCAGCAGCTTGGGACTTCCCGACTCCTACGAGCAGTACTTC. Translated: CASSLGLPDSYEQYF.

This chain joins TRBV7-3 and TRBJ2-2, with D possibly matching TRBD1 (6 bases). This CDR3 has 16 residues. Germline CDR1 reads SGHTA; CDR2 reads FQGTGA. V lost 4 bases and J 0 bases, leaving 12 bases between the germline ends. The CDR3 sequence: CASSSWDIPNTGELFF. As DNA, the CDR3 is TGTGCCAGCAGCTCCTGGGACATCCCGAACACCGGGGAGCTGTTTTTT.

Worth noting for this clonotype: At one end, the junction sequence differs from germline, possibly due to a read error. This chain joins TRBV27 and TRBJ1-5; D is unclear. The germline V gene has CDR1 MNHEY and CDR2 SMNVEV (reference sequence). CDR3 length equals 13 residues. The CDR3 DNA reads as TGTGCCAGCAGTTTATCCCTCAATCAGCCCCGGCATTTT. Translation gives CASSLSLNQPRHF.

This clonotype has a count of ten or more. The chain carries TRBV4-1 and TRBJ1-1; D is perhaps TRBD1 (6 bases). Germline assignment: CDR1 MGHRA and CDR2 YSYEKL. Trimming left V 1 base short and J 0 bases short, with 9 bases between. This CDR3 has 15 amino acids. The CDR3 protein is CASSQGGQLNTEAFF. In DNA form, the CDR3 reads TGCGCCAGCAGCCAAGGCGGACAGTTGAACACTGAAGCTTTCTTT.

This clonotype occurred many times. The CDR3 DNA reads as TGTGCCAGCAGAGGGAGGGGCGAACTCTACGAGCAGTACTTC. It encodes CASRGRGELYEQYF. The chain carries TRBV28 and TRBJ2-7; 7 nucleotides line up with TRBD2. This CDR3 region has 14 residues. Per germline, CDR1 MDHEN and CDR2 SYDVKM. The V and J ends lost 6 bases and 3 bases, in that order; junction bases with no gene match: 8.

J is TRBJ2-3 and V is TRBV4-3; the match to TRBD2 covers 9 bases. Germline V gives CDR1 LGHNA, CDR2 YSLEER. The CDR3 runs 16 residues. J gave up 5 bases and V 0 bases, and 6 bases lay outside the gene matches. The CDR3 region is CASSQDGRGGIDTQYF. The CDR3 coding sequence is TGCGCCAGCAGCCAAGATGGGCGGGGGGGAATAGATACGCAGTATTTT.

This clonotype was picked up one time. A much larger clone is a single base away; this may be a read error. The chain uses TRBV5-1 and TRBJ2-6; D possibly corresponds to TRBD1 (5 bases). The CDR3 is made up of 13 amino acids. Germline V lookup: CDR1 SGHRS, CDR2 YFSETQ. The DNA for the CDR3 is TGCGCCAGCAGGGAGTCTGGGGCCAACGTCCTGATTTTC. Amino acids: CASRESGANVLIF.

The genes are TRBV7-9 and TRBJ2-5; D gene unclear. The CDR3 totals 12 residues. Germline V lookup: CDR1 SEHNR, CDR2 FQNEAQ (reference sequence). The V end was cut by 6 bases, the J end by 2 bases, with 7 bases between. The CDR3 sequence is CASRWGQETQYF. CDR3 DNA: TGTGCCAGCAGGTGGGGTCAAGAGACCCAGTACTTC.

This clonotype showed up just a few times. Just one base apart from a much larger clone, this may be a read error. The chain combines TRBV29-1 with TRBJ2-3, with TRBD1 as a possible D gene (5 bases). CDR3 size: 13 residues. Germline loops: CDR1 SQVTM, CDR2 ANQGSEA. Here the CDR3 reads CSVVPDSTGTQYF. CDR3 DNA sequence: TGCAGCGTTGTGCCAGACAGCACAGGTACGCAGTATTTT.

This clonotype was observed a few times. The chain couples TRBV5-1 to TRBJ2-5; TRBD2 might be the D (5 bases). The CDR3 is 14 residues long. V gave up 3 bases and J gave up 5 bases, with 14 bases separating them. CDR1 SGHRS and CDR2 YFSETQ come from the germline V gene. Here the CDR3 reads CASSYDSGGETQYF. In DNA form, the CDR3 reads TGCGCCAGCAGCTACGATTCAGGCGGGGAGACCCAGTACTTC.

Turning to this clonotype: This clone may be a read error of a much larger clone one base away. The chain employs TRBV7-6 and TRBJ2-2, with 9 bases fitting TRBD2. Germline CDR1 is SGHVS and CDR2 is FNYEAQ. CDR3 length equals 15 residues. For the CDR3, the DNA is TGTGCCAGCTGCTTCTCAGCGGGGGGTACCGGGGAGCTGTTTTTT. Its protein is CASCFSAGGTGELFF.

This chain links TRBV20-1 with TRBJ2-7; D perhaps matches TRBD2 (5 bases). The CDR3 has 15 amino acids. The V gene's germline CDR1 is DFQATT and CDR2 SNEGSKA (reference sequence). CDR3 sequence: CNASWTGRSHYEQYF. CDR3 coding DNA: TGCAATGCGAGCTGGACGGGGAGATCCCACTACGAGCAGTACTTC.

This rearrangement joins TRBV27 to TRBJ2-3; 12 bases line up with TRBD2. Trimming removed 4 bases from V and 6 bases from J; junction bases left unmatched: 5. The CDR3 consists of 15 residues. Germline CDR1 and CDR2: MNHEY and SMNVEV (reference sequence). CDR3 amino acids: CASSYQLAGGDTQYF. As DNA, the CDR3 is TGTGCCAGCAGTTATCAACTAGCGGGAGGTGATACGCAGTATTTT.

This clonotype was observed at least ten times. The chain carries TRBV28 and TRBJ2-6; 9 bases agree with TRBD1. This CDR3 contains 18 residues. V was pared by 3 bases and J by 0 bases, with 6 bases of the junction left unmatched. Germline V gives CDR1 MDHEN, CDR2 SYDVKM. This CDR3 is CASSFVGQGTSGANVLTF. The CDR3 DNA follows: TGTGCCAGCAGTTTTGTTGGACAGGGGACCTCTGGGGCCAACGTCCTGACTTTC.

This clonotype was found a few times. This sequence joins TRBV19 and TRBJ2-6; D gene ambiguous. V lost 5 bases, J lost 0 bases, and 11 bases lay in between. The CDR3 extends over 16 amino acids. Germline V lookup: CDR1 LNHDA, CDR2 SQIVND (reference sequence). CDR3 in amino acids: CASSPWVLSGANVLTF. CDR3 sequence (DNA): TGTGCCAGTAGTCCTTGGGTACTCTCTGGGGCCAACGTCCTGACTTTC.

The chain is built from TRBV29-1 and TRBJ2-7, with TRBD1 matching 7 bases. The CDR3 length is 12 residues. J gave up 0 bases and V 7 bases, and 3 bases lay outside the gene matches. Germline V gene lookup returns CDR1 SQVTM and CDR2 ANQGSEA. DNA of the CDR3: TGCAGCGCTGCAGGGGGCTCCTACGAGCAGTACTTC. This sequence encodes CSAAGGSYEQYF.